This T cell receptor beta chain is drawn from a study of T cells in Graves' hyperthyroidism and ophthalmopathy. In germline, CDR1 is SNHLY, CDR2 FYNNEI. The germline V and J ends were trimmed by 6 bases and 0 bases, with 8 bases remaining between them. The CDR3 totals 13 residues. This clonotype has ten or more counts. RNA transcripts gave rise to amplified TCR beta CDR3 regions. TCR CDR3 underwent first-round RT-PCR with the HTBI primer set. Via MiXCR, TCRdb re-called the multiplex PCR reads, giving one row per CDR3 protein. The sample has about 600,000 distinct CDR3 sequences; more than 15% are singletons.

Sequencing was done on a sample of blood. This TCR came from a woman between 35 and 50 years old with Graves' ophthalmopathy. This rearrangement joins TRBV2 to TRBJ1-1; no definite D call. The CDR3 spells CASRQRMNTEAFF. CDR3 bases: TGTGCCAGCAGACAGAGAATGAACACTGAAGCTTTCTTT. Based on the CDR3 plus reference TRBV2 and TRBJ1-1, the full variable domain is EPEVTQTPSHQVTQMGQEVILRCVPISNHLYFYWYRQILGQKVEFLVSFYNNEISEKSEIFDDQFSVERPDGSNFTLKIRSTKLEDSAMYFCASRQRMNTEAFFGQGTRLTVV.